Shown below are 26 T cell receptor beta chains from a single sample sequenced in a study of identical twins. Via MiXCR, TCRdb re-called the 5' RACE reads, giving one row per CDR3 protein. Of 690,000 or so distinct CDR3 sequences listed, less than 10% are singletons. These data were likewise used in another study, on yellow fever vaccine responses in identical twins.

The sample consisted of PBMCs. The receptors originated from a woman between 18 and 30 years old in good health.

Only a few counts were recorded for this clonotype. The chain employs TRBV12-5 and TRBJ2-7; 8 bases fit TRBD1. This CDR3 is built from 16 residues. CDR1 LGHNT and CDR2 FRNRAP come from the germline V gene. V was clipped by 1 base and J by 3 bases; unmatched bases: 8. The CDR3 DNA is TGTGCTAGTGGTTTGGACCGGGACAGGAAATACTACGAGCAGTACTTC. Translated: CASGLDRDRKYYEQYF.

The rearrangement joins TRBV12-3 or TRBV12-4 to TRBJ2-2; D tentatively fits TRBD1 or TRBD2 (6 bases each). The CDR3 totals 16 residues. V lost 8 bases and J lost 5, with 21 bases in between. Here the CDR3 reads CASSPEGVKGTGELFF. The CDR3 coding sequence is TGTGCCAGCTCCCCGGAGGGGGTTAAGGGAACCGGGGAGCTGTTTTTT.

The rearrangement joins TRBV20-1 to TRBJ2-1; weak D call: TRBD1 (5 bases). V was cut by 5 bases and J by 8 bases, with 10 bases left in between. The CDR3 sequence is 11 residues long. Germline CDR1 and CDR2: DFQATT and SNEGSKA (reference sequence). The DNA for the CDR3 is TGCAGTGCTGAAGACAGTCATGAGCAGTTCTTC. It specifies CSAEDSHEQFF.

This clonotype was picked up a small number of times. This chain connects TRBV12-3 or TRBV12-4 to TRBJ1-1; D may be TRBD1 (6 bases). The CDR3 runs to 13 residues. Trimming removed 7 bases from V and 3 bases from J, with 12 bases in between. The CDR3: CASIRTGYTEAFF. CDR3 in DNA: TGTGCCAGCATTCGTACAGGGTACACTGAAGCTTTCTTT.

V usage is TRBV4-1 and J usage is TRBJ1-1; D is undetermined. Trimming took off 3 bases at V and 6 bases at J, with 11 bases between the two ends. This CDR3 has 13 amino acids. Germline CDR1 MGHRA, CDR2 YSYEKL. CDR3 loop: CASSQSGIPEAFF. CDR3 nucleotide sequence: TGCGCCAGCAGCCAGTCGGGGATCCCTGAAGCTTTCTTT.

This clonotype was observed a few times. The J gene is TRBJ2-1, the V gene TRBV6-2 or TRBV6-3; the D is unclear. This CDR3 has 14 residues. CDR1 is MNHEY and CDR2 is SVGEGT in the germline V gene. V lost 5 bases and J 0 bases, leaving 8 bases between the germline ends. The CDR3 region has the DNA TGTGCCAGCAGTGCGGAGTTCTCCTACAATGAGCAGTTCTTC. Encoded protein: CASSAEFSYNEQFF.

This clonotype was counted ten times or more. This chain links TRBV14 with TRBJ2-7; D might be TRBD1 (5 bases). Germline V lookup: CDR1 SGHDN, CDR2 FVKESK. The CDR3 extends over 15 amino acids. Between the trimmed V and J ends, which lost 1 base and 3 bases, there was a span of 13 bases. CDR3 region: CASSQVLGVSYEQYF. The CDR3 DNA is TGTGCCAGCAGCCAAGTGTTAGGGGTGAGCTACGAGCAGTACTTC.

This clonotype was counted only a few times. V usage is TRBV29-1 and J usage is TRBJ2-3; D uncertain. Germline V lookup: CDR1 SQVTM, CDR2 ANQGSEA. Deletions cut 5 bases from V and 2 bases from J, with 11 bases between. The CDR3 loop spans 13 amino acids. Here the CDR3 DNA reads TGCAGCGTTCAAGGGTCAGACACAGATACGCAGTATTTT. This gives the protein CSVQGSDTDTQYF.

The chain combines TRBV7-6 with TRBJ2-3, with 8 bases matching TRBD1. The V segment lost 1 base and the J segment 5 bases; nucleotides outside the gene matches: 8. Germline-derived CDR1 and CDR2 are SGHVS and FNYEAQ. The CDR3 runs to 16 residues. This CDR3 reads CASSLGQGIRGDTQYF. In DNA, the CDR3 is TGTGCCAGCAGCTTAGGACAGGGGATTCGGGGAGATACGCAGTATTTT. The variable domain in full, with the rest retrieved from reference TRBV7-6 and TRBJ2-3, is GAGVSQSPRYKVTKRGQDVALRCDPISGHVSLYWYRQALGQGPEFLTYFNYEAQQDKSGLPNDRFSAERPEGSISTLTIQRTEQRDSAMYRCASSLGQGIRGDTQYFGPGTRLTVL.

This clonotype was counted ten times or more. This chain connects TRBV4-3 to TRBJ2-7; D is undetermined. This CDR3 is built from 14 residues. The V gene lost 0 bases and the J gene lost 3 bases, with 9 bases spanning the gap. Germline V gene lookup returns CDR1 LGHNA and CDR2 YSLEER. This chain's CDR3 is CASSQERLFYEQYF. CDR3 in DNA: TGCGCCAGCAGCCAAGAGCGTCTATTCTACGAGCAGTACTTC.

This clonotype was observed a few times. The rearrangement links TRBV30 to TRBJ2-3; 8 nucleotides align to TRBD2. Losses at the gene ends were 2 bases for V and 1 base for J; bases not matched to a gene: 2. Germline CDR1 is GTSNPN and CDR2 is SVGIG (reference sequence). The length of the CDR3 is 14 residues. This CDR3 is CAWSLLAGTDTQYF. Written as DNA, the CDR3 is TGTGCCTGGAGTTTACTAGCGGGCACAGATACGCAGTATTTT.

The table lists this clonotype with many counts. The genes are TRBV21-1 and TRBJ2-7; the D call in the table, TRBD2, was not verified against the DNA. TRBV21-1 is recorded as a pseudogene. The CDR3 length is 13 residues. The CDR3 DNA sequence: TGTGCCAGCAGCAAAGGGACTAACTACGAGCAGTACTTC. Amino acids: CASSKGTNYEQYF.

The V call is TRBV7-9, the J call TRBJ1-5, with D perhaps matching TRBD1 (6 bases). The CDR3 has 17 amino acids. V gave up 5 bases and J gave up 7 bases, with 24 bases separating them. CDR1 is SEHNR, CDR2 FQNEAQ, per germline (reference sequence). CDR3 bases: TGTGCCAGCAGCGCGAGACCCGGGGGGGGCACCGAACAGCCCCAGCATTTT. It yields the protein CASSARPGGGTEQPQHF.

This clonotype has only a few counts. The chain employs TRBV12-5 and TRBJ2-5; D possibly corresponds to TRBD1 (5 bases). The CDR3 contains 15 residues. V was cut by 0 bases and J by 5 bases, with 13 bases left in between. From germline, CDR1 is LGHNT and CDR2 FRNRAP. CDR3 nucleotide sequence: TGTGCTAGTGGTTTGGTACAGTCAGGGTTTGAGACCCAGTACTTC. Protein: CASGLVQSGFETQYF. Based on the CDR3 plus reference TRBV12-5 and TRBJ2-5, the full variable domain is DARVTQTPRHKVTEMGQEVTMRCQPILGHNTVFWYRQTMMQGLELLAYFRNRAPLDDSGMPKDRFSAEMPDATLATLKIQPSEPRDSAVYFCASGLVQSGFETQYFGPGTRLLVL.

In this sample, this clonotype turned up many times. The chain recombines TRBV29-1 with TRBJ2-7; 9 bases agree with TRBD1. With 4 bases clipped from V and 0 bases from J, the junction kept 7 bases outside the gene matches. CDR1 SQVTM and CDR2 ANQGSEA come from the germline V gene. The CDR3 is 15 amino acids. CDR3 residues: CSVAGQGSNSYEQYF. The CDR3 region has the DNA TGCAGCGTTGCCGGACAGGGGTCAAACTCCTACGAGCAGTACTTC.

The chain links TRBV28 to TRBJ2-7; no firm D call. This CDR3 is 12 amino acids long. V was pared by 6 bases and J by 2 bases, with 8 bases between. The germline gives CDR1 MDHEN, CDR2 SYDVKM. CDR3 DNA sequence: TGTGCCAGCAGGAACAGCGCCTACGAGCAGTACTTC. Protein: CASRNSAYEQYF.

The CDR3 is CAWSKRTIDGYTF. As DNA, the CDR3 is TGTGCCTGGAGTAAGAGAACTATTGATGGCTACACCTTC. This sequence joins TRBV30 and TRBJ1-2; D gene ambiguous. Germline V gene data show CDR1 as GTSNPN and CDR2 as SVGIG (reference sequence). This CDR3 has 13 amino acids. Trimming took off 2 bases at V and 6 bases at J, with 13 bases between the two ends.

This clonotype was recorded many times. The chain has TRBV7-9 and TRBJ2-1; D unresolved. CDR3 length equals 15 residues. Trimming took off 1 base at V and 9 bases at J, with 16 bases between the two ends. CDR1 is SEHNR and CDR2 is FQNEAQ in the germline V gene (reference sequence). DNA of the CDR3: TGTGCCAGCAGCTTAGTAGTTGGTAGGAAGGTTGAGCAGTTCTTC. Protein product: CASSLVVGRKVEQFF.

The J gene is TRBJ2-3, the V gene TRBV6-2 or TRBV6-3, with 8 bases aligning to TRBD1. The CDR3 is made up of 13 amino acids. Germline V lookup: CDR1 MNHEY, CDR2 SVGEGT. Unmatched junction bases numbered 4, after V lost 7 bases and J lost 4 bases. The DNA for the CDR3 is TGTGCCAGCAAACGACAGGGGCCAGATACGCAGTATTTT. It is translated as CASKRQGPDTQYF.

This clonotype showed up just a few times. This chain uses TRBV10-3 with TRBJ2-7; 10 bases align to TRBD1. The V and J ends lost 4 bases and 1 base, in that order; junction bases with no gene match: 7. Per germline, CDR1 ENHRY and CDR2 SYGVKD. There are 16 residues in the CDR3. The CDR3 sequence: CAISGSWDRGSYEQYF. CDR3 DNA sequence: TGTGCCATCAGTGGGTCCTGGGACAGGGGTTCCTACGAGCAGTACTTC.

A few counts support this clonotype. The chain employs TRBV5-1 and TRBJ2-1; possible D gene TRBD2, 7 bases. Trimming took off 4 bases at V and 4 bases at J, with 18 bases between the two ends. The length of the CDR3 is 16 residues. Germline V gene sequence: CDR1 SGHRS, CDR2 YFSETQ. The CDR3 nucleotides are TGCGCCAGCAGCCCCGGTGGGGGGGGCCGATACAATGAGCAGTTCTTC. Translating gives CASSPGGGGRYNEQFF.

This clonotype was seen a handful of times. This sequence joins TRBV11-3 and TRBJ2-1; perhaps D is TRBD1 or TRBD2 (6 bases each). The CDR3 extends over 22 amino acids. The V end was cut by 1 base, the J end by 0 bases, with 28 bases between. Germline lookup yields CDR1 SGHNT and CDR2 YENEEA. In DNA form, the CDR3 reads TGTGCCAGCAGCTTAGTTACACCGGGTCGAGTAGTCGGAGGGGGCTCCTACAATGAGCAGTTCTTC. As protein: CASSLVTPGRVVGGGSYNEQFF.

V usage is TRBV27 and J usage is TRBJ2-7, with TRBD2 identical over 7 bases. Trimming cost V 5 bases and J 3 bases; bases outside gene matches: 7. Germline lookup yields CDR1 MNHEY and CDR2 SMNVEV (reference sequence). The CDR3 has 14 amino acids. The CDR3 DNA follows: TGTGCCAGCAGTGCTCAGGGAGGGGTCTACGAGCAGTACTTC. It is translated as CASSAQGGVYEQYF.

This clonotype was counted at least ten times. This chain links TRBV6-5 with TRBJ2-3, with TRBD1 matching 7 bases. CDR1 is MNHEY, CDR2 SVGAGI, per germline. The CDR3 spans 17 residues. V lost 4 bases and J lost 0; bases outside the gene matches: 10. The CDR3 DNA reads as TGTGCCAGCAGTTGGAACCTAGACAGGGAAAGCACAGATACGCAGTATTTT. Translated: CASSWNLDRESTDTQYF.

This chain joins TRBV7-3 and TRBJ2-3; no clear D. The CDR3 covers 16 residues. Germline CDR1 reads SGHTA; CDR2 reads FQGTGA. Trimming took 5 bases from V and 2 from J, leaving 17 bases between them. CDR3 sequence: CASSPTRTILTDTQYF. In DNA form, the CDR3 reads TGTGCCAGCAGCCCAACCCGCACAATACTCACAGATACGCAGTATTTT.

This clonotype was counted at least ten times. This rearrangement joins TRBV5-6 to TRBJ2-7; D is uncertain. Germline V gene data show CDR1 as SGHDT and CDR2 as YYEEEE. The V end lost 0 bases, the J end lost 4 bases, and 8 bases lay between the germline ends. CDR3 length: 13 amino acids. CDR3 residues: CASSLVSVYEQYF. Here the CDR3 DNA reads TGTGCCAGCAGCTTGGTTTCGGTTTACGAGCAGTACTTC.